The clone carrying this T cell receptor (beta chain) was detected ten times or more. Its antigen is undetermined. The data were taken from a study of T-cell memory formation after mild COVID-19. Overall study context: TCR clusters were mostly confined to one donor each.

Germline CDR1 reads SQVTM; CDR2 reads ANQGSEA. Trimming took off 5 bases at V and 3 bases at J, with 11 bases between the two ends. CDR3 length: 12 amino acids. Constant-segment primers and 5'RACE yielded cDNA libraries for TCR alpha and TCR beta, each carrying sample barcodes and UMIs. TCRdb reprocessed the 5' RACE reads via MiXCR and lists one record per CDR3 protein. The sample records about 440,000 distinct CDR3 sequences, over 15% being singletons. Study conclusions and caveats: Clones from the second wave (peaking day 37) had unconfirmed SARS-CoV-2 specificity.

The sequenced sample was PBMCs or a T cell subset sorted from them (not recorded which). The TCR originated in an adult woman who had mild COVID-19 (a few samples of this study predate the infection). Cell type and time point are not known. V and J are TRBV29-1 and TRBJ2-7, with D unresolved. As DNA, the CDR3 is TGCAGCGTTTATCAGAACCACTACGAGCAGTACTTC. Amino acid sequence: CSVYQNHYEQYF.